These 15 T cell receptor beta chains originate from one sample sequenced in a study of Graves' ophthalmopathy and Graves' hyperthyroidism. The sequenced template was RNA, covering the TCR beta CDR3 region. An initial RT-PCR round employing HTBI primers preceded a second-round multiplex PCR. Each CDR3 protein is one row after TCRdb ran MiXCR on the multiplex PCR reads. The sample shows a few hundred thousand distinct CDR3 sequences, 15% to 20% of them seen only once. Material: peripheral blood. The receptors here all came from a woman between 18 and 29 years old with Graves' ophthalmopathy.

This clonotype occurred many times. The chain joins TRBV20-1 to TRBJ1-2; TRBD1 might be the D (6 bases). Looked up from germline, CDR1 is DFQATT and CDR2 is SNEGSKA (reference sequence). V was clipped by 5 bases and J by 3 bases, with 19 bases between them. CDR3 length: 15 residues. DNA for the CDR3: TGCAGTGCTCCGAGGGGGGTGAACTCTGACTATGGCTACACCTTC. Protein product: CSAPRGVNSDYGYTF.

This clonotype appeared once. V usage is TRBV12-3 or TRBV12-4 and J usage is TRBJ2-5, with TRBD2 as a possible D gene (5 bases). This CDR3 is 15 amino acids long. The V end was cut by 5 bases, the J end by 2 bases, with 15 bases between. This CDR3 reads CASSPPGLVQETQYF. CDR3 in DNA: TGTGCCAGCAGTCCCCCCGGACTCGTACAAGAGACCCAGTACTTC.

This clonotype showed up many times. Germline is not matched at one junction end, which may reflect a read error. The chain employs TRBV4-1 and TRBJ1-1; a weak D match, TRBD1 (5 bases). The CDR3 covers 13 residues. CDR1 and CDR2 from the germline V gene are MGHRA and YSYEKL. The CDR3 spells CASSQTSRGEDFF. CDR3 DNA sequence: TGCGCCAGCAGCCAAACCTCGAGGGGAGAGGATTTTTTT.

This clonotype was found many times. The rearrangement links TRBV25-1 to TRBJ1-2; D uncertain. Trimming left V 1 base short and J 1 base short, with 10 bases between. CDR3 length equals 15 residues. Germline CDR1 MGHDK, CDR2 SYGVNS. Here the CDR3 DNA reads TGTGCCAGCAGTGAATTAGGCGGTCATAACTATGGCTACACCTTC. Amino acids: CASSELGGHNYGYTF.

In its sample, this clonotype was seen many times. This chain links TRBV6-4 with TRBJ1-1, with 7 bases aligning to TRBD1. CDR3 length equals 13 residues. Germline V CDR1 and CDR2: MRHNA, SNTAGT. The trim removed 9 bases at V and 3 bases at J, leaving 7 bases unmatched. CDR3 protein: CASRQGKDTEAFF. The CDR3 DNA follows: TGTGCCAGTCGACAGGGTAAAGACACTGAAGCTTTCTTT.

This clonotype was counted many times. V and J are TRBV7-2 and TRBJ1-3; unclear D gene. Germline values: CDR1 SGHTA, CDR2 FQGNSA. This CDR3 region has 13 residues. V gave up 4 bases and J gave up 5 bases, with 9 bases separating them. DNA for the CDR3: TGTGCCAGCAGCTCGCTCCCAAGAAACACCATATATTTT. It codes for CASSSLPRNTIYF.

This clonotype has ten or more counts. This sequence joins TRBV10-1 and TRBJ1-2; the D gene is possibly TRBD1 (6 bases). The CDR3 extends over 13 amino acids. Trimming shortened V by 0 bases and J by 5 bases, and 7 bases separated the two germline ends. CDR1 and CDR2 from the germline V gene are WNHNN and SYGVQD (reference sequence). The CDR3 reads CASSESGQYGYTF. The DNA for the CDR3 is TGCGCCAGCAGTGAGTCGGGACAATATGGCTACACCTTC.

Many counts were recorded for this clonotype. The chain uses TRBV19 and TRBJ2-7; 9 bases align to TRBD1. Per the germline V gene, CDR1 is LNHDA and CDR2 is SQIVND (reference sequence). The CDR3 extends over 14 amino acids. J gave up 5 bases and V 5 bases, and 7 bases lay outside the gene matches. CDR3 region: CASSLGQGTNEQYF. The DNA of the CDR3 is TGTGCCAGTAGTTTGGGACAGGGTACGAACGAGCAGTACTTC.

This clonotype has ten or more counts. The V call is TRBV11-2, the J call TRBJ2-2; no clear D gene. Germline CDR1 reads SGHAT; CDR2 reads FQNNGV. The CDR3 loop spans 14 amino acids. Trimming removed 5 bases at V and 10 bases at J, with 17 bases between. CDR3: CASSPMGLPKELFF. The CDR3 DNA reads TGTGCCAGCAGCCCCATGGGCCTTCCTAAGGAGCTGTTTTTT.

This clonotype was seen a handful of times. This chain links TRBV11-1 with TRBJ2-5; 7 bases fit TRBD1. Germline V gene data show CDR1 as SGHAT and CDR2 as FQDESV (reference sequence). V was clipped by 5 bases and J by 2 bases; unmatched bases: 14. The CDR3 consists of 17 residues. DNA of the CDR3: TGTGCCAGCAGCCAACCGACAGGGAGCCCCCCGCAAGAGACCCAGTACTTC. It specifies CASSQPTGSPPQETQYF.

The chain is built from TRBV28 and TRBJ1-5; the D gene is possibly TRBD1 (5 bases). The CDR3 extends over 13 amino acids. CDR1 MDHEN and CDR2 SYDVKM come from the germline V gene. Trimming pared 3 bases from V and 6 bases from J, leaving 9 bases between. This CDR3 is CASSFAGSQPQHF. CDR3 sequence (DNA): TGTGCCAGCAGTTTCGCAGGGAGTCAGCCCCAGCATTTT. Using reference TRBV28 and TRBJ1-5 for the parts outside the CDR3, the full variable domain is DVKVTQSSRYLVKRTGEKVFLECVQDMDHENMFWYRQDPGLGLRLIYFSYDVKMKEKGDIPEGYSVSREKKERFSLILESASTNQTSMYLCASSFAGSQPQHFGDGTRLSIL.

Ten or more counts support this clonotype. The rearrangement uses TRBV7-2 and TRBJ2-7; perhaps TRBD2 as D (6 bases). V was trimmed by 5 bases and J by 6 bases, leaving 17 bases between them. The CDR3 consists of 14 residues. CDR1 is SGHTA and CDR2 is FQGNSA in the germline V gene. CDR3 sequence (DNA): TGTGCCAGCAGCCCAAGCGGGCCTATGGCCGAGCAGTACTTC. The encoded protein is CASSPSGPMAEQYF.

In its sample, this clonotype was seen many times. The chain carries TRBV7-2 and TRBJ2-7, with D possibly matching TRBD1 (5 bases). The CDR3 contains 15 residues. The ends were cut back, 1 base at V and 4 bases at J, with 14 bases in the middle. Germline lookup yields CDR1 SGHTA and CDR2 FQGNSA. CDR3 DNA: TGTGCCAGCAGCTTAGGGGGCCAAAAGGGTTACGAGCAGTACTTC. Protein: CASSLGGQKGYEQYF.

There are many counts of this clonotype. The gene calls are TRBV6-2 or TRBV6-3 and TRBJ2-7; 12 positions agree with TRBD2. There are 18 residues in the CDR3. Germline CDR1 MNHEY, CDR2 SVGEGT. Unmatched junction bases numbered 8, after V lost 1 base and J lost 1 base. CDR3 sequence reads: CASSYYSSGLAGSYEQYF. For the CDR3, the DNA is TGTGCCAGCAGTTACTATTCCTCCGGACTAGCGGGATCCTACGAGCAGTACTTC.

This clonotype was seen many times. The chain combines TRBV11-2 with TRBJ2-5; 9 bases align to TRBD1. This CDR3 region has 18 residues. V trimming: 5 bases; J trimming: 4 bases; junction bases outside the gene matches: 17. The germline V gene has CDR1 SGHAT and CDR2 FQNNGV. The CDR3: CASSHRLSGTGWIETQYF. The CDR3 DNA reads as TGTGCCAGCAGCCATCGCCTCTCTGGGACAGGGTGGATAGAGACCCAGTACTTC.